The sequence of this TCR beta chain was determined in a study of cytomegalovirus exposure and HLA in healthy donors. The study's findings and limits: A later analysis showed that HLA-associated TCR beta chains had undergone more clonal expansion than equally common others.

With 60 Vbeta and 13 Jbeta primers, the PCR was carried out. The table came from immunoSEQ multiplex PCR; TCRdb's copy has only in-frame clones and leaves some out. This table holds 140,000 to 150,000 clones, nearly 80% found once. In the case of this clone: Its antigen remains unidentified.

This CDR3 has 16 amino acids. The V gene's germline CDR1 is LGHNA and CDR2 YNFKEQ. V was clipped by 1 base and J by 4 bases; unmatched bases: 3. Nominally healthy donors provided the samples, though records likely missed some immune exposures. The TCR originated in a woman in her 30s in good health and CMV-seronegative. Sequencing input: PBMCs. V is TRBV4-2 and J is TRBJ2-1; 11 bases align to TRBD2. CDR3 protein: CASSQGGTSGYNEQFF. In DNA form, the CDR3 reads TGTGCCAGCAGCCAAGGGGGGACTAGCGGTTACAATGAGCAGTTCTTC.